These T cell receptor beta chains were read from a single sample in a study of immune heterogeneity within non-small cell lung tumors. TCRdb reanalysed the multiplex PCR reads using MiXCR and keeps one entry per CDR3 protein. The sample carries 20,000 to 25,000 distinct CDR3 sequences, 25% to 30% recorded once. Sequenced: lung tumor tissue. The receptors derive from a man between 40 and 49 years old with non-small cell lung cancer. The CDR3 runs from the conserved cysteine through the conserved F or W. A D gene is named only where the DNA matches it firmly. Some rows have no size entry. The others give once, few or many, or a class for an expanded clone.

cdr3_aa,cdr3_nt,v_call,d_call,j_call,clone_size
CASSSDRSYEQYF,TGTGCCAGCAGTTCTGACAGGTCCTACGAGCAGTACTTC,TRBV6-2/TRBV6-3,-,TRBJ2-7,many
CSAARGQGGELFF,TGCAGTGCTGCTCGGGGGCAGGGAGGGGAGCTGTTTTTT,TRBV20-1,-,TRBJ2-2,few
CASRLGTYEQYF,TGTGCCAGCAGACTGGGCACCTACGAGCAGTACTTC,TRBV28,-,TRBJ2-7,medium-sized
CASAHVNFSPQYF,TGCGCCAGCGCCCACGTTAACTTCTCCCCGCAGTACTTC,TRBV10-1,-,TRBJ2-7,-
CASSLYQGSKNIQYF,TGTGCCAGCTCACTCTACCAGGGTTCCAAAAACATTCAGTACTTC,TRBV18,-,TRBJ2-4,few
CASSLAQGGSGNTIYF,TGTGCCAGCAGCTTAGCTCAGGGGGGCTCTGGAAACACCATATATTTT,TRBV7-6,TRBD1,TRBJ1-3,-
CASSRTGRDQPQHF,TGTGCCAGCAGTCGGACAGGGCGTGATCAGCCCCAGCATTTT,TRBV6-1,TRBD1,TRBJ1-5,many
CASSLDPRQGSYGYTF,TGTGCCAGCAGCTTAGACCCTAGACAGGGGAGTTATGGCTACACCTTC,TRBV7-2,TRBD1,TRBJ1-2,many
CAGSSGDRRGSPLHF,TGTGCCGGCAGCTCGGGAGACAGACGGGGCTCACCCCTCCACTTT,TRBV7-2,-,TRBJ1-6,-
CASSRPGVNYGYTF,TGTGCCAGCAGCCGACCAGGAGTTAACTATGGCTACACCTTC,TRBV6-1,-,TRBJ1-2,medium-sized
CASRARASGRETQYF,TGCGCCAGCAGGGCGAGGGCTAGCGGGAGAGAGACCCAGTACTTC,TRBV10-1,TRBD2,TRBJ2-5,-
CASSIAGSLGYGYTF,TGTGCCAGTAGTATAGCCGGGAGCTTAGGCTATGGCTACACCTTC,TRBV19,-,TRBJ1-2,many
CASSFQTGVTDTQYF,TGTGCCAGCAGCTTCCAGACAGGGGTCACAGATACGCAGTATTTT,TRBV9,TRBD1,TRBJ2-3,few